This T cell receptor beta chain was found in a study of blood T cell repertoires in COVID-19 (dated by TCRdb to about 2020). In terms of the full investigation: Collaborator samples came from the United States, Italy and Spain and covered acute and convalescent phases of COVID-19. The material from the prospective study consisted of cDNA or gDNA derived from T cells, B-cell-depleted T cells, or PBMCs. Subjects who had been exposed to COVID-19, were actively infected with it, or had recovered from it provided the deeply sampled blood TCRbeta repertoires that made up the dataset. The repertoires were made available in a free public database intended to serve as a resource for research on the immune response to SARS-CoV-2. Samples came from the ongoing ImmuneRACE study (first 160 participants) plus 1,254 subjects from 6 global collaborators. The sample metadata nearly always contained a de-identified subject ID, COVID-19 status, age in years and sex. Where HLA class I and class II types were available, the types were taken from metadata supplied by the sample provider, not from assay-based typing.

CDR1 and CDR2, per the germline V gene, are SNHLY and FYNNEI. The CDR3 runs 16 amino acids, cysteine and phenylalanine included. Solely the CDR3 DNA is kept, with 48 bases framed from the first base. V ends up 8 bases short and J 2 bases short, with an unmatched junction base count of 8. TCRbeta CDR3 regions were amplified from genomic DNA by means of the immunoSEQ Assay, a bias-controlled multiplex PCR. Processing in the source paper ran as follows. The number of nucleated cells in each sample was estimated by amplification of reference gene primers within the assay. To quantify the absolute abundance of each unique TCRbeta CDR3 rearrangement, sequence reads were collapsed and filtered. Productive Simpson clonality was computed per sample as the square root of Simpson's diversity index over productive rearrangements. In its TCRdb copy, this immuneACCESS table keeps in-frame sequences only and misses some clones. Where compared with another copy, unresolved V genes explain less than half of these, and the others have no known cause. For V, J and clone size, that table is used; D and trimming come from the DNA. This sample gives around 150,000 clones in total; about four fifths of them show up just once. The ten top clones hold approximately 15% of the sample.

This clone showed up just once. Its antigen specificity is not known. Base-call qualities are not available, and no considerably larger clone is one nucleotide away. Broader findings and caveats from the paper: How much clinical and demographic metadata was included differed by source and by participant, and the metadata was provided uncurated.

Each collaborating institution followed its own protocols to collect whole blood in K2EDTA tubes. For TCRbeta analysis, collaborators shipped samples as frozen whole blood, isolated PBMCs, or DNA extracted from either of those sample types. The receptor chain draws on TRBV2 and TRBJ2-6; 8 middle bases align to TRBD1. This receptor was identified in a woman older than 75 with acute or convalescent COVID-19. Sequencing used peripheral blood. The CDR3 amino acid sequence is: CASQGAGYAGANVLTF. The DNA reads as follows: TGTGCCAGCCAGGGGGCAGGGTATGCTGGGGCCAACGTCCTGACTTTC.